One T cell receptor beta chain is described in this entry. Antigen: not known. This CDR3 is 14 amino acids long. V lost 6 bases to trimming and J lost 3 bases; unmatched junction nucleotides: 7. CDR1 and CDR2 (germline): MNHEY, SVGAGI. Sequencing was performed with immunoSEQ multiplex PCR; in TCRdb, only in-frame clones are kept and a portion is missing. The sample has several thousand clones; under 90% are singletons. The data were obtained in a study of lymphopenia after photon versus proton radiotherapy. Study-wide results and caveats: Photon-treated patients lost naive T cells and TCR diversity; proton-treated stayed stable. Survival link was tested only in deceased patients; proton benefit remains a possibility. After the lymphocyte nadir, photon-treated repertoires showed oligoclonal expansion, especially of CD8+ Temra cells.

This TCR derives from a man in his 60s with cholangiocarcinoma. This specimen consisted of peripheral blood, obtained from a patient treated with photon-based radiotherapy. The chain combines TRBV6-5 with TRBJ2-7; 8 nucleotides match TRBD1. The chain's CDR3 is CASRSRTGRYEQYF. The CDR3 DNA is TGTGCCAGCAGATCCCGGACAGGGCGCTACGAGCAGTACTTC.